This TCR beta chain was sequenced during a study of T cells in Graves' hyperthyroidism and ophthalmopathy. The study, taken as a whole, reports: Ophthalmopathy got predicted by the model a median about six months before its onset.

Amplification targeted TCR beta CDR3 regions from RNA transcripts. Using the HTBI primer set, a first-round RT-PCR was run on the TCR CDR3. Each CDR3 protein is one row after TCRdb ran MiXCR on the multiplex PCR reads. The sample has approximately 610,000 distinct CDR3 sequences, roughly 15% seen once. The germline CDR1 and CDR2 sequences are LGHDT and YNNKEL (reference sequence). The CDR3 totals 16 residues. The germline V and J ends were trimmed by 4 bases and 3 bases, with 15 bases remaining between them. For this clonotype: Antigen: not known.

Disease duration was under 3 months in the ophthalmopathy patients, who also had a Clinical Activity Score of at least 3 and a NOSPECS grade of at least 4. Over 9 ml of fresh peripheral blood supplied the PBMCs. This chain joins TRBV3-1 and TRBJ2-2; D is perhaps TRBD1 (6 bases). Sequences were obtained from blood. This sequence was found in a middle-aged woman with Graves' ophthalmopathy. The CDR3: CASSPSEGVYTGELFF. The CDR3 DNA sequence: TGTGCCAGCAGCCCGTCCGAGGGGGTCTACACCGGGGAGCTGTTTTTT.